This paragraph reports one T cell receptor (beta chain). V was clipped by 6 bases and J by 10 bases, with 12 bases between them. The CDR3 is made up of 11 amino acids. Germline CDR1 MNHNS, CDR2 SASEGT. This sample is drawn from a study of blood T cell repertoires in COVID-19. Background on the study: In each case, the material was cDNA or gDNA derived from T cells, B-cell-depleted T cells, or PBMCs.

Profiled with immunoSEQ multiplex PCR; TCRdb holds only in-frame clones, not every one. The sample comprises 150,000 to 200,000 clones, roughly 82% of which are singletons, and 8% to 9.5% rests with the top ten. The chain carries TRBV6-1 and TRBJ1-1; no firm D call. The clonotype comes from a woman between 70 and 85 years old with acute or convalescent COVID-19. Sequencing used peripheral blood. CDR3 loop: CASRQSNAAFF. DNA of the CDR3: TGTGCCAGCAGACAGTCGAACGCAGCTTTCTTT.